The next 27 T cell receptor beta chains were all read from a single sample in a study of blood T cell repertoires in COVID-19. Repertoires were generated with immunoSEQ multiplex PCR, while TCRdb's copy carries only in-frame clones and drops some. The sample shows fewer than 250,000 clones, roughly 85% of them seen only once. The sample comprised PBMCs or T cells enriched from blood (not recorded which). All receptors derive from a woman between 35 and 50 years old with acute COVID-19.

The chain uses TRBV28 and TRBJ1-3; 7 nucleotides agree with TRBD1. This CDR3 spans 15 amino acids. Trimming removed 5 bases from V and 4 bases from J; junction bases left unmatched: 8. In germline, CDR1 is MDHEN, CDR2 SYDVKM. The CDR3 DNA follows: TGTGCCAGCAGTCCAAACAGGGGTAACGGAAACACCATATATTTT. This codes for CASSPNRGNGNTIYF.

This clone has a handful of counts. The chain uses TRBV27 and TRBJ1-1; possible D gene TRBD1, 6 bases. V lost 5 bases and J 11 bases, leaving 21 bases between the germline ends. CDR1 is MNHEY, CDR2 SMNVEV, per germline (reference sequence). The CDR3 consists of 14 residues. CDR3 region: CASSQISQGNHAFF. In DNA form, the CDR3 reads TGTGCCAGCAGTCAAATTAGCCAGGGGAACCATGCTTTCTTT.

The chain recombines TRBV28 with TRBJ2-5; the D gene is possibly TRBD2 (5 bases). Germline CDR1 is MDHEN and CDR2 is SYDVKM. V lost 10 bases and J lost 4, with 19 bases in between. CDR3 length equals 14 residues. DNA of the CDR3: TGTGCCACGGAAGGCGGGTGGAAGGGAGAGACCCAGTACTTC. Its protein product is CATEGGWKGETQYF.

This clone was observed once. The chain recombines TRBV27 with TRBJ1-1; perhaps TRBD1 as D (5 bases). The V end lost 4 bases, the J end lost 4 bases, and 10 bases lay between the germline ends. This CDR3 spans 13 amino acids. Germline V CDR1 and CDR2: MNHEY, SMNVEV (reference sequence). CDR3 in amino acids: CASSYGGSTEAFF. In DNA form, the CDR3 reads TGTGCCAGCAGTTACGGGGGTTCCACTGAAGCTTTCTTT.

The chain recombines TRBV12-3 or TRBV12-4 with TRBJ1-2; D is unclear. The CDR3 consists of 12 residues. Trimming cost V 4 bases and J 8 bases, with 11 bases left between them. CDR3 protein: CASSSGARGYTF. The CDR3 region has the DNA TGTGCCAGCAGTTCGGGAGCCAGAGGCTACACCTTC.

A few counts support this clone. The rearrangement joins TRBV3-1 (or the pseudogene TRBV3-2) to TRBJ1-2, with 9 bases that match TRBD1. The CDR3 covers 14 residues. Germline CDR1 reads LGHDT; CDR2 reads YNNKEL (reference sequence). V dropped 4 bases and J dropped 6; count of bases not matched to a gene: 6. The CDR3 spells CASSRLGTGHGYTF. CDR3 bases: TGTGCCAGCAGCCGCCTGGGGACAGGGCATGGCTACACCTTC.

V is TRBV19 and J is TRBJ1-1; 7 bases line up with TRBD1. The junction had 11 bases not matched to a gene; V was cut back by 7 bases and J by 0 bases. CDR1 is LNHDA, CDR2 SQIVND, per germline (reference sequence). This CDR3 spans 16 amino acids. The CDR3 loop is CASNMGTQGVNTEAFF. The CDR3 DNA follows: TGTGCCAGTAATATGGGGACGCAGGGGGTGAACACTGAAGCTTTCTTT.

The chain joins TRBV28 to TRBJ1-2, with 7 bases identical to TRBD1. The CDR3 sequence is 13 residues long. J gave up 4 bases and V 5 bases, and 4 bases lay outside the gene matches. From germline, CDR1 is MDHEN and CDR2 SYDVKM. The DNA of the CDR3 is TGTGCCAGCAGTCCAGGGGGTAGCTATGGCTACACCTTC. This sequence encodes CASSPGGSYGYTF.

The rearrangement links TRBV11-2 to TRBJ1-2, with TRBD1 identical over 10 bases. This CDR3 is 15 amino acids long. J lost 1 base, V lost 3 bases, and 2 bases had no gene match. Germline loops: CDR1 SGHAT, CDR2 FQNNGV. In DNA form, the CDR3 reads TGTGCCAGCAGCTTTTGGACAGGGGGTAACTATGGCTACACCTTC. Translation gives CASSFWTGGNYGYTF. The full variable domain, with the rest looked up from reference TRBV11-2 and TRBJ1-2, is EAGVAQSPRYKIIEKRQSVAFWCNPISGHATLYWYQQILGQGPKLLIQFQNNGVVDDSQLPKDRFSAERLKGVDSTLKIQPAKLEDSAVYLCASSFWTGGNYGYTFGSGTRLTVV.

This chain joins TRBV18 and TRBJ2-6, with 9 bases identical to TRBD1. Germline V lookup: CDR1 KGHSH, CDR2 LQKENI. With 6 bases clipped from V and 4 bases from J, the junction kept 7 bases outside the gene matches. The CDR3 consists of 16 residues. CDR3 residues: CASSDRGTGGANVLTF. The CDR3 nucleotides are TGTGCCAGCTCGGACAGGGGAACTGGAGGGGCCAACGTCCTGACTTTC.

This clone was recorded once. J is TRBJ2-3 and V is TRBV28; perhaps TRBD1 as D (6 bases). V lost 5 bases to trimming and J lost 5 bases, with 17 bases between them. The CDR3 spans 15 residues. Germline values: CDR1 MDHEN, CDR2 SYDVKM. The CDR3 bases are TGTGCCAGCAGTCCGCTCAGGGACACCCAAGATACGCAGTATTTT. Its translation: CASSPLRDTQDTQYF. Combining the CDR3 with reference TRBV28 and TRBJ2-3 gives the whole variable domain DVKVTQSSRYLVKRTGEKVFLECVQDMDHENMFWYRQDPGLGLRLIYFSYDVKMKEKGDIPEGYSVSREKKERFSLILESASTNQTSMYLCASSPLRDTQDTQYFGPGTRLTVL.

This clone has more than one count but fewer than ten. The chain combines TRBV6-2 or TRBV6-3 with TRBJ2-6; no definite D call. This CDR3 spans 17 amino acids. The germline V gene has CDR1 MNHEY and CDR2 SVGEGT. V gave up 0 bases and J gave up 0 bases, with 9 bases separating them. In nucleotides, the CDR3 is TGTGCCAGCAGTTACTCGGGCAGTAGCTCTGGGGCCAACGTCCTGACTTTC. The encoded protein is CASSYSGSSSGANVLTF.

The rearrangement uses TRBV2 and TRBJ1-2; 7 nucleotides agree with TRBD1. The CDR3 covers 12 residues. V lost 6 bases to trimming and J lost 8 bases; unmatched junction nucleotides: 6. The V gene's germline CDR1 is SNHLY and CDR2 FYNNEI. CDR3 nucleotides: TGTGCCAGCAGGGAACAGGGGCTGGGCTACACCTTC. This sequence encodes CASREQGLGYTF.

This rearrangement joins TRBV18 to TRBJ2-7; the match to TRBD2 covers 7 bases. In germline, CDR1 is KGHSH, CDR2 LQKENI. V was clipped by 4 bases and J by 6 bases; unmatched bases: 3. This CDR3 contains 12 residues. The CDR3 loop is CASSLREGEQYF. The CDR3 DNA sequence: TGTGCCAGCTCACTCAGGGAGGGCGAGCAGTACTTC.

The chain combines TRBV7-9 with TRBJ1-2; D uncertain. The V end was cut by 4 bases, the J end by 7 bases, with 22 bases between. The V gene's germline CDR1 is SEHNR and CDR2 FQNEAQ (reference sequence). The CDR3 length is 16 residues. CDR3 loop: CASSWRGVLGMGGYTF. CDR3 bases: TGTGCCAGCAGCTGGCGAGGTGTGCTAGGTATGGGTGGCTACACCTTC.

Only a few counts were recorded for this clone. The chain has TRBV19 and TRBJ2-6, with 8 bases matching TRBD2. V trimming: 7 bases; J trimming: 0 bases; junction bases outside the gene matches: 5. Germline CDR1 and CDR2: LNHDA and SQIVND (reference sequence). CDR3 length: 16 residues. In DNA, the CDR3 is TGTGCCAGTAACCGGGGGGGGAACTCTGGGGCCAACGTCCTGACTTTC. Translation gives CASNRGGNSGANVLTF.

This clone has just a few counts. The chain joins TRBV27 to TRBJ2-7; TRBD2 matches 10 bases. With 6 bases clipped from V and 6 bases from J, the junction kept 5 bases outside the gene matches. The germline gives CDR1 MNHEY, CDR2 SMNVEV (reference sequence). CDR3 length equals 13 residues. CDR3: CASSTLAGSEQYF. CDR3 in DNA: TGTGCCAGCAGCACACTAGCGGGGTCCGAGCAGTACTTC.

The chain combines TRBV7-8 with TRBJ2-3; no clear D. The CDR3 spans 17 residues. V lost 0 bases and J lost 0, with 13 bases in between. Germline values: CDR1 SGHVS, CDR2 FQNEAQ. The CDR3 reads CASSLAWSRSSTDTQYF. The DNA for the CDR3 is TGTGCCAGCAGCTTAGCGTGGAGCCGCTCTAGCACAGATACGCAGTATTTT.

V usage is TRBV4-3 and J usage is TRBJ2-5; TRBD2 might be the D (5 bases). The CDR3 loop spans 13 amino acids. The ends were cut back, 2 bases at V and 3 bases at J, with 7 bases in the middle. Germline V CDR1 and CDR2: LGHNA, YSLEER. For the CDR3, the DNA is TGCGCCAGCAGCCAACGGCGGGAAGAGACCCAGTACTTC. Translating gives CASSQRREETQYF.

The chain combines TRBV28 with TRBJ2-1; 11 bases are shared with TRBD1. The CDR3 is made up of 15 amino acids. Germline CDR1 is MDHEN and CDR2 is SYDVKM. V lost 6 bases to trimming and J lost 4 bases; unmatched junction nucleotides: 5. CDR3 DNA sequence: TGTGCCAGCAGCCCCGGGACAGGGGGTTACAATGAGCAGTTCTTC. Protein sequence: CASSPGTGGYNEQFF.

The chain carries TRBV7-2 and TRBJ2-7; 9 positions agree with TRBD2. From germline, CDR1 is SGHTA and CDR2 FQGNSA. With V trimmed by 1 base and J by 2 bases, 3 bases remained unmatched. The CDR3 runs to 15 residues. The CDR3 DNA sequence: TGTGCCAGCAGCTTAGAGGCTAGCGGGACCTACGAGCAGTACTTC. Protein: CASSLEASGTYEQYF.

The rearrangement links TRBV7-9 to TRBJ2-6; 9 bases agree with TRBD1. J lost 2 bases, V lost 3 bases, and 5 bases had no gene match. Per germline, CDR1 SEHNR and CDR2 FQNEAQ (reference sequence). The length of the CDR3 is 17 residues. As DNA, the CDR3 is TGTGCCAGCAGCTTGGACAGGGGAAATGCTGGGGCCAACGTCCTGACTTTC. The encoded protein is CASSLDRGNAGANVLTF. Together with reference TRBV7-9 and TRBJ2-6, the CDR3 gives the full variable domain: DTGVSQNPRHKITKRGQNVTFRCDPISEHNRLYWYRQTLGQGPEFLTYFQNEAQLEKSRLLSDRFSAERPKGSFSTLEIQRTEQGDSAMYLCASSLDRGNAGANVLTFGAGSRLTVL.

The V gene is TRBV9, the J gene TRBJ1-1, with D unclear. This CDR3 region has 14 residues. Germline CDR1 is SGDLS and CDR2 is YYNGEE. The V gene lost 1 base and the J gene lost 3 bases, with 10 bases spanning the gap. CDR3 coding DNA: TGTGCCAGCAGCGTACAGCAGGACTACACTGAAGCTTTCTTT. It yields the protein CASSVQQDYTEAFF. Together with reference TRBV9 and TRBJ1-1, the CDR3 gives the full variable domain: DSGVTQTPKHLITATGQRVTLRCSPRSGDLSVYWYQQSLDQGLQFLIQYYNGEERAKGNILERFSAQQFPDLHSELNLSSLELGDSALYFCASSVQQDYTEAFFGQGTRLTVV.

The chain has TRBV28 and TRBJ2-5; D gene unclear. The CDR3 loop spans 11 amino acids. V was shortened by 6 bases and J by 5 bases, with 7 bases between the two germline ends. Germline CDR1 reads MDHEN; CDR2 reads SYDVKM. CDR3 amino acids: CASRETETQYF. DNA of the CDR3: TGTGCCAGCAGGGAGACGGAGACCCAGTACTTC.

This clone was seen many times. This chain joins TRBV11-2 and TRBJ2-1; TRBD2 agrees at 10 bases. Germline assignment: CDR1 SGHAT and CDR2 FQNNGV. V was clipped by 3 bases and J by 7 bases; unmatched bases: 9. CDR3 size: 16 residues. The CDR3 coding sequence is TGTGCCAGCAGCTTCGAGCGGCTAGCGGGAGCAAATGAGCAGTTCTTC. Amino acids: CASSFERLAGANEQFF.

In DNA form, the CDR3 reads TGTGCCAGCACCCGGACAGGGGGAAGTTCTGGGGCCAACGTCCTGACTTTC. This translates into CASTRTGGSSGANVLTF. This chain joins TRBV5-4 and TRBJ2-6, with 10 bases identical to TRBD1. CDR1 and CDR2 (germline): SGHNT, YYREEE (reference sequence). The trim removed 6 bases at V and 1 base at J, leaving 7 bases unmatched. The CDR3 totals 17 residues.

The chain carries TRBV19 and TRBJ2-1, with TRBD2 as a possible D gene (7 bases). Trimming left V 4 bases short and J 4 bases short, with 23 bases between. CDR1 LNHDA and CDR2 SQIVND come from the germline V gene (reference sequence). This CDR3 contains 18 residues. For the CDR3, the DNA is TGTGCCAGTAGTAGCGGGGGTGCTGGGGACACCCCTTACAATGAGCAGTTCTTC. As protein: CASSSGGAGDTPYNEQFF.